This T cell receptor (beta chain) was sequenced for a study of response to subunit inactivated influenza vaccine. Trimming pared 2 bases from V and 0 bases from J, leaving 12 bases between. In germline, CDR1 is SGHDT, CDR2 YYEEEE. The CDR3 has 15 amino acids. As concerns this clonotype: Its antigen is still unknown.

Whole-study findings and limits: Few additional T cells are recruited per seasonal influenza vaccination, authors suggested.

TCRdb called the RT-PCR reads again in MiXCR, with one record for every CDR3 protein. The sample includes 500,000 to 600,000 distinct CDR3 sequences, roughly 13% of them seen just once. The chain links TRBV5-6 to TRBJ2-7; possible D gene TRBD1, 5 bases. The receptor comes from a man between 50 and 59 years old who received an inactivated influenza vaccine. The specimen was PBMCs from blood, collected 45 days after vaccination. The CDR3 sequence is CASSFTGVTSYEQYF. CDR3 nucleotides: TGTGCCAGCAGCTTCACAGGAGTAACCTCCTACGAGCAGTACTTC.